This T cell receptor beta chain was retrieved from a study of CD8 T cells in ankylosing spondylitis. In making TCR beta libraries, quantitative 5'-RACE with molecular barcodes was used. TCRdb re-derived calls from the 5' RACE reads in MiXCR, one entry per CDR3 protein. The table has some 400,000 distinct CDR3 sequences, around 24% seen once. Study conclusions and caveats: In synovial fluid and blood from reactive arthritis, some motif variants were previously reported. Typical of ankylosing spondylitis blood, it appeared, was a TCR beta motif of about eight highly homologous variants. Significant enrichment of disease-linked clones was reported in matched ankylosing spondylitis synovial fluid. Disease-linked clones were CD8+ and relatively rare in peripheral blood.

About this clonotype itself: Antigen: not known.

This TCR was recovered from a male donor with ankylosing spondylitis. The sequenced sample was blood, either unsorted or a sorted T cell fraction (not recorded which).

In DNA form, the CDR3 reads TGTGCCAGCAGCCAAGATTCGGGGGGCGGAAACTATGGCTACACCTTC. This encodes CASSQDSGGGNYGYTF. This sequence joins TRBV3-1 and TRBJ1-2; tentatively, D is TRBD1 (6 bases). The germline V and J ends were trimmed by 0 bases and 2 bases, with 13 bases remaining between them. Germline V CDR1 and CDR2: LGHDT, YNNKEL (reference sequence). The CDR3 is 16 residues long.